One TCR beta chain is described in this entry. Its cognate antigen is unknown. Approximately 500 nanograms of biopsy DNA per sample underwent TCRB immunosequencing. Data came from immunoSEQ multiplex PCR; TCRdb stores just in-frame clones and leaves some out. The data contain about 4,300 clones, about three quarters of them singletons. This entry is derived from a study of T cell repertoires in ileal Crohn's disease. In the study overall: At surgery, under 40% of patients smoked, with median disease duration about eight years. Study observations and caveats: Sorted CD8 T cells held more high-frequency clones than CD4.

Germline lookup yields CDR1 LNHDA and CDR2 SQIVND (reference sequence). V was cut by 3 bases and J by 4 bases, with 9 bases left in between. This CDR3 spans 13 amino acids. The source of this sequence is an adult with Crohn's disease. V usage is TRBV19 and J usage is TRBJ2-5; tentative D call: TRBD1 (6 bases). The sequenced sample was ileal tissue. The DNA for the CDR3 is TGTGCCAGTAGTATGAACAGGGCAGAGACCCAGTACTTC. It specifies CASSMNRAETQYF.